The 9 T cell receptor beta chains reported below all come from one sample, sequenced in a study of blood T cell repertoires in COVID-19. Sequenced by immunoSEQ multiplex PCR; TCRdb stores in-frame clones only, minus some. The profile covers about 160,000 clones, with around 93% appearing a single time and 4.8% taken by the ten largest. Sample: peripheral blood. The receptors were gathered from a man younger than 45 with COVID-19, enrolled during active disease.

V is TRBV5-1 and J is TRBJ2-7; TRBD1 matches 7 bases. V lost 1 base to trimming and J lost 3 bases; unmatched junction nucleotides: 7. Germline CDR1 and CDR2: SGHRS and YFSETQ. This CDR3 spans 15 amino acids. CDR3 DNA: TGCGCCAGCAGCTTGCTTGGGACAGCGAGCTACGAGCAGTACTTC. This gives the protein CASSLLGTASYEQYF.

This chain links TRBV3-1 (or the pseudogene TRBV3-2) with TRBJ2-1; 11 nucleotides align to TRBD1. The CDR3 runs 15 residues. From germline, CDR1 is LGHDT and CDR2 YNNKEL (reference sequence). The V and J ends lost 4 bases and 8 bases, in that order; junction bases with no gene match: 7. The CDR3 loop is CASSLRDRGFDEQFF. CDR3 nucleotide sequence: TGTGCCAGCAGCCTCCGGGACAGGGGGTTCGATGAGCAGTTCTTC.

Details on this clone: Other DNA sequences in this specimen translate into the identical CDR3. V and J are TRBV7-2 and TRBJ1-5; D call uncertain. This CDR3 region has 12 residues. V was shortened by 4 bases and J by 3 bases, with 4 bases between the two germline ends. Germline V lookup: CDR1 SGHTA, CDR2 FQGNSA. The CDR3 sequence: CASSSNNQPQHF. Written as DNA, the CDR3 is TGTGCCAGCAGCTCCAACAATCAGCCCCAGCATTTT. The full variable domain, completed using reference TRBV7-2 and TRBJ1-5, is GAGVSQSPSNKVTEKGKDVELRCDPISGHTALYWYRQSLGQGLEFLIYFQGNSAPDKSGLPSDRFSAERTGGSVSTLTIQRTQQEDSAVYLCASSSNNQPQHFGDGTRLSIL.

The chain recombines TRBV18 with TRBJ1-1; TRBD1 might be the D (5 bases). CDR1 and CDR2 from the germline V gene are KGHSH and LQKENI. This CDR3 comprises 15 residues. V lost 3 bases and J 0 bases, leaving 11 bases between the germline ends. The chain's CDR3 is CASSPRQYMNTEAFF. The CDR3 nucleotides are TGTGCCAGCTCACCCCGACAGTACATGAACACTGAAGCTTTCTTT.

The chain joins TRBV7-8 to TRBJ1-1; D is uncertain. Germline V gene sequence: CDR1 SGHVS, CDR2 FQNEAQ. CDR3 length: 12 amino acids. V gave up 1 base and J gave up 8 bases, with 8 bases separating them. The CDR3 loop reads CASSLGAREAFF. For the CDR3, the DNA is TGTGCCAGCAGCTTAGGAGCGAGGGAAGCTTTCTTT.

The CDR3 spells CASSLTGINGQPQHF. CDR3 in DNA: TGTGCCAGTAGTCTAACAGGGATAAATGGTCAGCCCCAGCATTTT. The chain employs TRBV19 and TRBJ1-5; weak D call: TRBD1 (6 bases). The CDR3 covers 15 residues. Germline V gives CDR1 LNHDA, CDR2 SQIVND (reference sequence). Between the trimmed V and J ends, which lost 5 bases and 6 bases, there was a span of 17 bases.

This clone has only a few counts. V and J are TRBV29-1 and TRBJ2-1, with 8 nucleotides matching TRBD2. V was clipped by 7 bases and J by 4 bases; unmatched bases: 9. Germline V CDR1 and CDR2: SQVTM, ANQGSEA. The CDR3 totals 14 residues. CDR3 nucleotide sequence: TGCAGCGGAGGGTCGGCGGGGGGATACAATGAGCAGTTCTTC. This gives the protein CSGGSAGGYNEQFF.

Remarks on this clone: Other DNA sequences of this sample code for an identical CDR3. The chain employs TRBV12-3 or TRBV12-4 and TRBJ1-1; a possible D gene is TRBD1 (5 bases). CDR3 length: 13 residues. The V and J ends lost 6 bases and 1 base respectively, with 9 bases between them. The CDR3 loop is CASSFTGNTEAFF. The CDR3 DNA reads TGTGCCAGCAGCTTCACAGGGAACACTGAAGCTTTCTTT.

The rearrangement links TRBV6-5 to TRBJ1-6; D is ambiguous. Germline CDR1 reads MNHEY; CDR2 reads SVGAGI. This CDR3 is 13 amino acids long. Trimming shortened V by 7 bases and J by 10 bases, and 14 bases separated the two germline ends. DNA for the CDR3: TGTGCCAGCATTGGAGTTGTTAACTCACCCCTCCACTTT. It yields the protein CASIGVVNSPLHF.